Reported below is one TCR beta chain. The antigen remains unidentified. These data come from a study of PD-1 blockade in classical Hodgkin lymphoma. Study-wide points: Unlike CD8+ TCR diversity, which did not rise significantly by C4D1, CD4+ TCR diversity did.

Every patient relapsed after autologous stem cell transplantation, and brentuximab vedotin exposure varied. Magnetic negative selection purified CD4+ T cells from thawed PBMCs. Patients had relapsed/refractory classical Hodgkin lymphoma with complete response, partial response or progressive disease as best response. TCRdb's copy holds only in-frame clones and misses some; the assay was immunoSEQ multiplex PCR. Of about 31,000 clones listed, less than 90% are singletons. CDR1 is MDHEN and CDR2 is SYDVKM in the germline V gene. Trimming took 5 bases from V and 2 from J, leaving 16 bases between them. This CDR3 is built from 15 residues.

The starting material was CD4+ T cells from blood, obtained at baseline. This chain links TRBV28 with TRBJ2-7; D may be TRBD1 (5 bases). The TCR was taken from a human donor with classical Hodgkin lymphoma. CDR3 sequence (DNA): TGTGCCAGCAGTCTCTACCCGGACATTACCTACGAGCAGTACTTC. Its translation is CASSLYPDITYEQYF.